Detailed here is one TCR beta chain. Original processing notes: Estimated nucleated cell counts came from reference gene primer amplification. The method was immunoSEQ multiplex PCR; TCRdb's version includes in-frame clones alone and lacks a portion of them. V and J calls and clone size are copied from that table; D and trimming were computed from the DNA. The table has fewer than 250,000 clones, roughly 84% seen once. The V and J ends lost 1 base and 0 bases respectively, with 10 bases between them. Germline V gene data show CDR1 as MRHNA and CDR2 as SNTAGT. The CDR3 has 16 residues. The sample comes from a study of blood T cell repertoires in COVID-19. Study background: Samples came from the United States, Italy and Spain, spanning acute and convalescent COVID-19. Nucleic acid was either cDNA or gDNA, and it came from T cells, B-cell-depleted T cells, or PBMCs.

Sequencing was done on a sample of peripheral blood. This clonotype was obtained from a woman between 50 and 59 years old with acute or convalescent COVID-19. The V and J genes are TRBV6-4 and TRBJ1-5; D unresolved. CDR3 region: CASSDFTGNSNQPQHF. CDR3 in DNA: TGTGCCAGCAGTGACTTTACGGGAAATAGCAATCAGCCCCAGCATTTT.